This T cell receptor (beta chain) was recovered during a study of blood T cell repertoires in COVID-19. The CDR3 has 15 residues. Looked up from germline, CDR1 is SGHRS and CDR2 is YFSETQ. Unmatched junction bases numbered 10, after V lost 4 bases and J lost 4 bases. Here immunoSEQ multiplex PCR was the method, and the copy in TCRdb shows in-frame clones only, minus some. The table shows under 300,000 clones, with 90% to 95% occurring only once. There are a few counts of this clone. The chain recombines TRBV5-1 with TRBJ2-5; 7 nucleotides agree with TRBD1. The sequenced sample consisted of PBMCs or T cells enriched from blood (not recorded which). The origin of this receptor is a woman younger than 30 who had recovered from COVID-19. The chain's CDR3 is CASSPGGRGTETQYF. In DNA, the CDR3 is TGCGCCAGCAGCCCCGGCGGCAGGGGGACAGAGACCCAGTACTTC.